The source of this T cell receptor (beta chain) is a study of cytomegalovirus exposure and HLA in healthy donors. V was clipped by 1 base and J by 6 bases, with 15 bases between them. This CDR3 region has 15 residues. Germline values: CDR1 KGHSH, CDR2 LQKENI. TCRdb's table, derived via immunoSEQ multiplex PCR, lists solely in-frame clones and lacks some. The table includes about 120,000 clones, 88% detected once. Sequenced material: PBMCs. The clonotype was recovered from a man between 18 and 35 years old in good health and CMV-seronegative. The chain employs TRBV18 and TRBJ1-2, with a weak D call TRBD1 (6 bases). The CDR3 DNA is TGTGCCAGCTCACCACAAAAACAGGGAAATGATGGCTACACCTTC. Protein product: CASSPQKQGNDGYTF. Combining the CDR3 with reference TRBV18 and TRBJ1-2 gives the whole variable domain NAGVMQNPRHLVRRRGQEARLRCSPMKGHSHVYWYRQLPEEGLKFMVYLQKENIIDESGMPKERFSAEFPKEGPSILRIQQVVRGDSAAYFCASSPQKQGNDGYTFGSGTRLTVV.